These T cell receptor beta chains were read from a single sample in a study of blood T cell repertoires in COVID-19. Some clones are missing from TCRdb's copy, which holds only in-frame ones; the method was immunoSEQ multiplex PCR. The sample yields 300,000 to 350,000 clones, approximately 89% seen once. What was sequenced was peripheral blood. The origin of the receptors is a woman aged 55 to 70 with COVID-19, enrolled during active disease. CDR3s include the opening cysteine and the closing phenylalanine or tryptophan. The D gene is left open where the match is weak. Only some rows state a clone size, as once, few, many or a class for expanded clones.

j_gene: TRBJ1-1
v_gene: TRBV19
abundance: .
d_gene: .
CDR3aa: CATSRGSRNTEAFF
CDR3nt: TGTGCCACCTCACGGGGGTCGAGGAACACTGAAGCTTTCTTT

j_gene: TRBJ1-2
v_gene: TRBV2
abundance: .
d_gene: TRBD1
CDR3aa: CASGDSMYGYTF
CDR3nt: TGTGCCAGCGGGGACAGTATGTACGGCTACACCTTC

j_gene: TRBJ2-1
v_gene: TRBV20-1
abundance: .
d_gene: .
CDR3aa: CSVLSVEQFF
CDR3nt: TGCAGTGTTCTTTCTGTGGAGCAGTTCTTC

j_gene: TRBJ1-4
v_gene: TRBV7-9
abundance: .
d_gene: TRBD1
CDR3aa: CASSLGMGQGYEKLFF
CDR3nt: TGTGCCAGCAGCCTAGGGATGGGACAGGGATATGAAAAACTGTTTTTT

j_gene: TRBJ2-7
v_gene: TRBV21-1
abundance: .
d_gene: .
CDR3aa: CASSKADRGGSYEQYF
CDR3nt: TGTGCCAGCAGCAAAGCCGACAGGGGGGGCTCCTACGAGCAGTACTTC

j_gene: TRBJ2-1
v_gene: TRBV9
abundance: .
d_gene: TRBD1
CDR3aa: CASTLTGQGAGNEQFF
CDR3nt: TGTGCCAGCACGCTAACGGGACAGGGGGCCGGCAATGAGCAGTTCTTC

j_gene: TRBJ2-2
v_gene: TRBV21-1
abundance: .
d_gene: .
CDR3aa: CASSRQTGKRELFF
CDR3nt: TGTGCCAGCAGCAGACAAACAGGGAAGAGGGAGCTGTTTTTT

j_gene: TRBJ1-4
v_gene: TRBV9
abundance: .
d_gene: .
CDR3aa: CASSARGADFEKLFF
CDR3nt: TGTGCCAGCAGCGCGCGGGGGGCGGATTTTGAAAAACTGTTTTTT

j_gene: TRBJ1-2
v_gene: TRBV2
abundance: .
d_gene: .
CDR3aa: CASREQAWGYTF
CDR3nt: TGTGCCAGCAGAGAACAGGCCTGGGGCTACACCTTC

j_gene: TRBJ1-5
v_gene: TRBV19
abundance: .
d_gene: .
CDR3aa: CASSIAPYQPQHF
CDR3nt: TGTGCCAGTAGTATAGCCCCGTATCAGCCCCAGCATTTT

j_gene: TRBJ1-1
v_gene: TRBV6-6
abundance: .
d_gene: .
CDR3aa: CASSYSWGLVPTEAFF
CDR3nt: TGTGCCAGCAGTTACTCGTGGGGGCTCGTTCCCACTGAAGCTTTCTTT

j_gene: TRBJ1-5
v_gene: TRBV6-2/TRBV6-3
abundance: .
d_gene: .
CDR3aa: CASSYPGDGNQPQHF
CDR3nt: TGTGCCAGCAGTTACCCGGGAGATGGCAATCAGCCCCAGCATTTT

j_gene: TRBJ1-1
v_gene: TRBV6-5
abundance: .
d_gene: .
CDR3aa: CASRRDSNTEAFF
CDR3nt: TGTGCCAGTCGCCGGGATTCGAACACTGAAGCTTTCTTT

j_gene: TRBJ2-1
v_gene: TRBV11-3
abundance: .
d_gene: .
CDR3aa: CASSSASGEQFF
CDR3nt: TGTGCCAGCAGCTCAGCCTCCGGGGAGCAGTTCTTC

j_gene: TRBJ1-4
v_gene: TRBV28
abundance: few
d_gene: TRBD1
CDR3aa: CASSSGGTDEKLFF
CDR3nt: TGTGCCAGCAGTTCGGGGGGGACAGATGAAAAACTGTTTTTT

j_gene: TRBJ1-5
v_gene: TRBV10-2
abundance: .
d_gene: .
CDR3aa: CASSRTVPYSNQPQHF
CDR3nt: TGCGCCAGCAGTCGAACAGTCCCCTATAGCAATCAGCCCCAGCATTTT

j_gene: TRBJ2-2
v_gene: TRBV6-4
abundance: .
d_gene: TRBD2
CDR3aa: CASSPSGANTGELFF
CDR3nt: TGTGCCAGCAGCCCTAGCGGGGCGAACACCGGGGAGCTGTTTTTT

j_gene: TRBJ2-5
v_gene: TRBV3-1/TRBV3-2
abundance: .
d_gene: TRBD1
CDR3aa: CASSQDRDREETQYF
CDR3nt: TGTGCCAGCAGCCAAGATCGCGACAGGGAAGAGACCCAGTACTTC

j_gene: TRBJ1-2
v_gene: TRBV4-1
abundance: .
d_gene: .
CDR3aa: CASSQNRVAHYGYTF
CDR3nt: TGCGCCAGCAGCCAAAACAGGGTAGCGCACTATGGCTACACCTTC

j_gene: TRBJ2-1
v_gene: TRBV11-3
abundance: once
d_gene: TRBD1
CDR3aa: CASSSRQGSYNEQFF
CDR3nt: TGTGCCAGCAGCTCCCGACAGGGCTCCTACAATGAGCAGTTCTTC

j_gene: TRBJ1-5
v_gene: TRBV7-2
abundance: .
d_gene: .
CDR3aa: CASSLVLGDQPQHF
CDR3nt: TGTGCCAGCAGCTTAGTTCTAGGGGATCAGCCCCAGCATTTT

j_gene: TRBJ1-2
v_gene: TRBV5-4
abundance: .
d_gene: .
CDR3aa: CASSPQGIGRYGYTF
CDR3nt: TGTGCCAGCAGCCCTCAGGGCATCGGGCGCTATGGCTACACCTTC

j_gene: TRBJ1-3
v_gene: TRBV5-1
abundance: .
d_gene: .
CDR3aa: CASSLGPRSSGNTIYF
CDR3nt: TGCGCCAGCAGCTTGGGGCCCCGGAGCTCTGGAAACACCATATATTTT

j_gene: TRBJ1-1
v_gene: TRBV7-2
abundance: .
d_gene: .
CDR3aa: CASSPRVGNTEAFF
CDR3nt: TGTGCCAGCAGCCCCCGGGTAGGGAACACTGAAGCTTTCTTT

j_gene: TRBJ2-7
v_gene: TRBV5-8
abundance: .
d_gene: TRBD1
CDR3aa: CASSPRQGVKLYEQYF
CDR3nt: TGTGCCAGCAGTCCTCGACAGGGGGTCAAACTCTACGAGCAGTACTTC

j_gene: TRBJ1-3
v_gene: TRBV9
abundance: .
d_gene: .
CDR3aa: CASSVSRVYSGNTIYF
CDR3nt: TGTGCCAGCAGCGTAAGCAGGGTCTACTCTGGAAACACCATATATTTT

j_gene: TRBJ1-2
v_gene: TRBV7-9
abundance: .
d_gene: .
CDR3aa: CASSNRQEDYGYTF
CDR3nt: TGTGCCAGCAGCAACCGACAGGAGGACTATGGCTACACCTTC

j_gene: TRBJ1-2
v_gene: TRBV20-1
abundance: .
d_gene: TRBD1
CDR3aa: CSARVATGRTF
CDR3nt: TGCAGTGCTAGAGTGGCGACAGGGAGAACCTTC

j_gene: TRBJ1-3
v_gene: TRBV30
abundance: once
d_gene: TRBD1
CDR3aa: CAWSVQGSLGNTIYF
CDR3nt: TGTGCCTGGAGTGTACAGGGGTCTTTGGGAAACACCATATATTTT

j_gene: TRBJ2-7
v_gene: TRBV5-1
abundance: once
d_gene: .
CDR3aa: CASRYDTGPEYF
CDR3nt: TGCGCCAGCAGGTATGACACAGGGCCTGAGTACTTC

j_gene: TRBJ1-4
v_gene: TRBV24-1
abundance: few
d_gene: .
CDR3aa: CATSDAADAGGNEKLFF
CDR3nt: TGTGCCACCAGTGATGCCGCCGATGCGGGTGGAAATGAAAAACTGTTTTTT

j_gene: TRBJ1-5
v_gene: TRBV19
abundance: .
d_gene: .
CDR3aa: CASSPKREQPQHF
CDR3nt: TGTGCCAGTAGCCCGAAAAGGGAGCAGCCCCAGCATTTT

j_gene: TRBJ2-2
v_gene: TRBV5-1
abundance: .
d_gene: TRBD2
CDR3aa: CASSLIAGGPGELFF
CDR3nt: TGCGCCAGCAGCCTGATAGCGGGGGGGCCCGGGGAGCTGTTTTTT

j_gene: TRBJ1-4
v_gene: TRBV28
abundance: .
d_gene: TRBD1
CDR3aa: CASREQGGDEKLFF
CDR3nt: TGTGCCAGCAGGGAACAGGGGGGGGATGAAAAACTGTTTTTT

j_gene: TRBJ1-1
v_gene: TRBV2
abundance: .
d_gene: TRBD1
CDR3aa: CASSEEGARSTEAFF
CDR3nt: TGTGCCAGCAGTGAAGAGGGGGCGCGGAGTACTGAAGCTTTCTTT

j_gene: TRBJ1-3
v_gene: TRBV5-1
abundance: .
d_gene: .
CDR3aa: CASSLGSSGNTIYF
CDR3nt: TGCGCCAGCAGCTTGGGCAGCTCTGGAAACACCATATATTTT

j_gene: TRBJ1-4
v_gene: TRBV5-1
abundance: .
d_gene: TRBD1
CDR3aa: CASSGGTGVTNEKLFF
CDR3nt: TGCGCCAGCAGCGGGGGGACAGGGGTAACTAATGAAAAACTGTTTTTT

j_gene: TRBJ2-1
v_gene: TRBV24-1
abundance: .
d_gene: TRBD2
CDR3aa: CATSDPGTSGGINNEQFF
CDR3nt: TGTGCCACCAGTGACCCCGGGACTAGCGGGGGGATCAACAATGAGCAGTTCTTC

j_gene: TRBJ1-5
v_gene: TRBV4-1
abundance: .
d_gene: .
CDR3aa: CASSPDTYSNQPQHF
CDR3nt: TGCGCCAGCAGCCCGGACACCTATAGCAATCAGCCCCAGCATTTT

j_gene: TRBJ2-3
v_gene: TRBV9
abundance: .
d_gene: TRBD2
CDR3aa: CASSALAGRGTDTQYF
CDR3nt: TGTGCCAGCAGCGCCCTAGCGGGGAGAGGCACAGATACGCAGTATTTT

j_gene: TRBJ2-1
v_gene: TRBV24-1
abundance: .
d_gene: TRBD2
CDR3aa: CATSAASGGAGYKFF
CDR3nt: TGTGCCACCAGTGCCGCTAGCGGGGGGGCCGGTTATAAGTTCTTC

j_gene: TRBJ1-5
v_gene: TRBV4-1
abundance: .
d_gene: TRBD1
CDR3aa: CASSQVKGQGGQPQHF
CDR3nt: TGCGCCAGCAGCCAAGTGAAGGGACAGGGTGGTCAGCCCCAGCATTTT

j_gene: TRBJ1-2
v_gene: TRBV29-1
abundance: .
d_gene: .
CDR3aa: CSVGPDSNYGYTF
CDR3nt: TGCAGCGTGGGCCCCGACAGTAACTATGGCTACACCTTC